This T cell receptor (beta chain) was identified in a study of Tregs in tolerant kidney transplant recipients. Mixed chimerism was transient after nonmyeloablative marrow transplants from related graft donors. CD4+CD25+CD127- Tregs, CD4+CD25- non-Tregs, CD4 and CD8 cells were sorted. In the case of this clone: The antigen remains unidentified. The read terminates 3 residues ahead of where the CDR3 ends, so the germline J gene completes it.

V was clipped by 0 bases and J by 5 bases, with 16 bases between them. The CDR3 length is 16 residues. Germline-derived CDR1 and CDR2 are SGHRS and YFSETQ. Generated by immunoSEQ multiplex PCR, the TCRdb table keeps only in-frame clones and is missing some. This sample's table has tens of thousands of clones. General study points: Biological reproducibility was not directly addressed, but technical replication error appeared minimal.

Source: CD4+ T cells from blood (PBMCs), taken 24 months after the transplant. The V gene is TRBV5-1, the J gene TRBJ2-3; D not certain. This clonotype was sampled from a human patient who received a combined kidney and bone marrow transplant. Some T cells may possibly be graft donor cells. CDR3 DNA (partial): TGCGCCAGCAGCTTGGTCTCTAGTGTCACCGGAGATACG. Residues: CASSLVSSVTGDT. From start to end, the CDR3 is CASSLVSSVTGDTQYF.